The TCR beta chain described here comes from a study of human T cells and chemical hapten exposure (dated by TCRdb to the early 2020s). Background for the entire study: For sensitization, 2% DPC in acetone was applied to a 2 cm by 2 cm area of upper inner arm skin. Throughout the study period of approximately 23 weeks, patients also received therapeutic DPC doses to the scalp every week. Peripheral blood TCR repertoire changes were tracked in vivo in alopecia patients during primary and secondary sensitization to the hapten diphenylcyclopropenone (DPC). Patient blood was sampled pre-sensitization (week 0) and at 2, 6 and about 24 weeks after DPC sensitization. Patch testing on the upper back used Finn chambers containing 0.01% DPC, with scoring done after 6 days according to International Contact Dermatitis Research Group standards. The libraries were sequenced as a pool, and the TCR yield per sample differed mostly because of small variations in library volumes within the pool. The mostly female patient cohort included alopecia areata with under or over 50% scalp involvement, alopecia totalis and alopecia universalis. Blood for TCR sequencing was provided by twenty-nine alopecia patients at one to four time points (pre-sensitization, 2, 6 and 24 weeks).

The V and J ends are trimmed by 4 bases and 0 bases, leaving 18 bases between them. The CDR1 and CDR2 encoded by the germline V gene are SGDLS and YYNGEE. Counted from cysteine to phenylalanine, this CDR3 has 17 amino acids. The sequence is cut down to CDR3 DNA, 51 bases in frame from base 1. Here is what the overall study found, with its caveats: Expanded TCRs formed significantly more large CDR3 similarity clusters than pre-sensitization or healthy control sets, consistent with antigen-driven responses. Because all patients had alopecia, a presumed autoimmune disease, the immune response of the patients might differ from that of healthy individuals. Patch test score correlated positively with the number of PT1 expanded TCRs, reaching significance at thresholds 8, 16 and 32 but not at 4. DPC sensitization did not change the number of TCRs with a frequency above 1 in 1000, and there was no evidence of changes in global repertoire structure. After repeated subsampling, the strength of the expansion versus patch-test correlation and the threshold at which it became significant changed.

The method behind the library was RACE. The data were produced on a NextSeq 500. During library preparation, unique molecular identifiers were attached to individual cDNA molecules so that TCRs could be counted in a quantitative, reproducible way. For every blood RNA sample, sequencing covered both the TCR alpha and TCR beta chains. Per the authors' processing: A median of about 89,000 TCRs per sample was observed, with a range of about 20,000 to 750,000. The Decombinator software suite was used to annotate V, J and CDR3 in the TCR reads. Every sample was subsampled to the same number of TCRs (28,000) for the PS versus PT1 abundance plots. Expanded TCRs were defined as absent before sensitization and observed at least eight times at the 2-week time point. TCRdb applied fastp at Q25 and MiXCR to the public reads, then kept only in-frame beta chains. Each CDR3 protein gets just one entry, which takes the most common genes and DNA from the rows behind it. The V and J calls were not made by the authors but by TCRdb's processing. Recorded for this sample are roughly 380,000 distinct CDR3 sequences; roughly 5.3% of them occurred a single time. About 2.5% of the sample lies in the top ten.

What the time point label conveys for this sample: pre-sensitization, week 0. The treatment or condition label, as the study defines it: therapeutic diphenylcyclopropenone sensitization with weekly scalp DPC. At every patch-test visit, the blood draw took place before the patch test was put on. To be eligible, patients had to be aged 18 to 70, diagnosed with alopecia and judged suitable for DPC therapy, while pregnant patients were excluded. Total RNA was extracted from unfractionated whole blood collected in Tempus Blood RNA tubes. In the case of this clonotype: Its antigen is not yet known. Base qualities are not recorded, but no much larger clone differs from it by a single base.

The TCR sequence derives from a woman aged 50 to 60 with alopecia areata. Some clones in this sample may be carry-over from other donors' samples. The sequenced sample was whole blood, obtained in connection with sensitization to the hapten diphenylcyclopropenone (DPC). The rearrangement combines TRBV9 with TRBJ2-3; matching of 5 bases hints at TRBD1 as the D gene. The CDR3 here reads CASSFPRRGPSTDTQYF. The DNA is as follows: TGTGCCAGCAGCTTCCCGAGAAGGGGCCCTAGCACAGATACGCAGTATTTT.